This is a list of T cell receptor beta chains from one sample in a study of human T cells and chemical hapten exposure. TCRdb called the RACE reads again in MiXCR, with one record for every CDR3 protein. Of 100,000 to 150,000 distinct CDR3 sequences in the sample, about 14% were seen once. This specimen consisted of whole blood, obtained in connection with sensitization to the hapten diphenylcyclopropenone (DPC). These TCRs come from a woman under 30 with alopecia areata. Some clones in this sample may be carry-over from other donors' samples. Each CDR3 is given with its conserved first and last residue. D genes are given only for firm matches. Clone size is stated in some rows and not others, as once, few, many or a class when expanded.

CDR3 DNA: TGCGCCAGCAGCCAAGATGGGGCCTCTGGGGCCAACGTCCTGACTTTC
CDR3 protein: CASSQDGASGANVLTF
J gene: TRBJ2-6
clone size: many
D gene: .
V gene: TRBV4-3

CDR3 DNA: TGTGCCAGCAGCCCAGGGACAGGTTATAGCAATCAGCCCCAGCATTTT
CDR3 protein: CASSPGTGYSNQPQHF
J gene: TRBJ1-5
clone size: many
D gene: TRBD1
V gene: TRBV16

CDR3 DNA: TGTGCCAGCAGCATGGTGGGGGCGCGGGAGCAGTTCTTC
CDR3 protein: CASSMVGAREQFF
J gene: TRBJ2-1
clone size: few
D gene: .
V gene: TRBV5-5

CDR3 DNA: TGTGCCAGCAGTCACCACCTACCAAGAGACAATTCAAAACTGGTTAATCAGCCCCAGCATTTT
CDR3 protein: CASSHHLPRDNSKLVNQPQHF
J gene: TRBJ1-5
clone size: .
D gene: .
V gene: TRBV12-3/TRBV12-4

CDR3 DNA: TGTGCCAGTAGTAAGCCCGGGGGGGAGTACAATGAGCAGTTCTTC
CDR3 protein: CASSKPGGEYNEQFF
J gene: TRBJ2-1
clone size: .
D gene: TRBD2
V gene: TRBV19

CDR3 DNA: TGTGCCAGCAGGTTGCGACAGGGGGCGACTGAAGCTTTCTTT
CDR3 protein: CASRLRQGATEAFF
J gene: TRBJ1-1
clone size: many
D gene: TRBD1
V gene: TRBV5-6

CDR3 DNA: TGTGCCACCAGTGATGCCGGGACGGATAATTCACCCCTCCACTTT
CDR3 protein: CATSDAGTDNSPLHF
J gene: TRBJ1-6
clone size: few
D gene: .
V gene: TRBV24-1

CDR3 DNA: TGCAGCGTTGGGCACCCGGAAGAGACCCAGTACTTC
CDR3 protein: CSVGHPEETQYF
J gene: TRBJ2-5
clone size: few
D gene: .
V gene: TRBV29-1

CDR3 DNA: TGCAGTGCTAGAGATCTGGCCGGGACAAAGAAGTACGAGCAGTACTTC
CDR3 protein: CSARDLAGTKKYEQYF
J gene: TRBJ2-7
clone size: few
D gene: .
V gene: TRBV20-1

CDR3 DNA: TGTGCCAGCAGAAAGGACACTGAAGCTTTCTTT
CDR3 protein: CASRKDTEAFF
J gene: TRBJ1-1
clone size: many
D gene: .
V gene: TRBV6-5